Below are 7 T cell receptor beta chains sequenced from a single sample in a study of T cells after yellow fever vaccination. TCRdb called the 5' RACE reads again in MiXCR, with one record for every CDR3 protein. The table records 300,000 to 400,000 distinct CDR3 sequences, around 13% of them present only once. Specimen: CD4+ T cells sorted from PBMCs, collected 15 days after the yellow fever booster vaccination. These receptors came from a man aged 18 to 35 who received the YFV17D yellow fever vaccine.

The sample holds a few counts of this clonotype. This rearrangement joins TRBV6-5 to TRBJ2-7; tentative D call: TRBD1 (6 bases). Trimming cost V 5 bases and J 3 bases, with 14 bases left between them. The CDR3 totals 14 residues. From germline, CDR1 is MNHEY and CDR2 SVGAGI. For the CDR3, the DNA is TGTGCCAGCAGTCCCTACAGGGTCGGCTACGAGCAGTACTTC. Its protein is CASSPYRVGYEQYF.

The chain uses TRBV19 and TRBJ2-7; 13 bases map to TRBD2. The V gene end was trimmed by 6 bases and the J gene end by 3 bases; junction bases not matched to a gene: 5. The germline V gene encodes CDR1 LNHDA and CDR2 SQIVND (reference sequence). The length of the CDR3 is 15 residues. For the CDR3, the DNA is TGTGCCAGTAGAGGGACTAGCGGGGACCTCTACGAGCAGTACTTC. The encoded protein is CASRGTSGDLYEQYF.

This clonotype was found a few times. The rearrangement uses TRBV28 and TRBJ1-2, with D uncertain. The V and J ends lost 5 bases and 2 bases respectively, with 18 bases between them. The CDR3 has 16 amino acids. The germline CDR1 and CDR2 sequences are MDHEN and SYDVKM. As DNA, the CDR3 is TGTGCCAGCAGTCTCCCGGACCCAAATCAAAACTATGGCTACACCTTC. This gives the protein CASSLPDPNQNYGYTF.

This clonotype was recorded a few times. The DNA of the CDR3 is TGCAGTGCTAGTGAGCCGCCGAGTCGGAATGAGCAGTTCTTC. It translates to CSASEPPSRNEQFF. The chain recombines TRBV20-1 with TRBJ2-1, with unresolved D. V was shortened by 3 bases and J by 7 bases, with 16 bases between the two germline ends. The CDR3 sequence is 14 residues long. Germline V gives CDR1 DFQATT, CDR2 SNEGSKA (reference sequence).

The V gene is TRBV5-1, the J gene TRBJ1-2; tentative D call: TRBD1 (6 bases). Trimming pared 4 bases from V and 5 bases from J, leaving 18 bases between. The CDR3 extends over 15 amino acids. The germline V gene encodes CDR1 SGHRS and CDR2 YFSETQ. In DNA form, the CDR3 reads TGCGCCAGCAGCGAGGGACACGGGGAGGATTATGGCTACACCTTC. It translates to CASSEGHGEDYGYTF.

This clonotype was counted between two and nine times. Germline and junction disagree at one end, which may indicate a read error. The CDR3 DNA follows: TGTGCCAGCAGCGGGTCGGGACTCAGTTCGCACTTC. This codes for CASSGSGLSSHF. The chain has TRBV11-2 and TRBJ2-4, with D tentatively TRBD2 (6 bases). Looked up from germline, CDR1 is SGHAT and CDR2 is FQNNGV. CDR3 length: 12 amino acids.

This clonotype was recorded a few times. The V gene is TRBV7-9, the J gene TRBJ1-3; D not resolved. Trimming cost V 5 bases and J 0 bases, with 14 bases left between them. In germline, CDR1 is SEHNR, CDR2 FQNEAQ (reference sequence). The CDR3 is 16 residues long. CDR3 coding DNA: TGTGCCAGCAGCCCAACGGGAACCCGCTCTGGAAACACCATATATTTT. Translated: CASSPTGTRSGNTIYF.